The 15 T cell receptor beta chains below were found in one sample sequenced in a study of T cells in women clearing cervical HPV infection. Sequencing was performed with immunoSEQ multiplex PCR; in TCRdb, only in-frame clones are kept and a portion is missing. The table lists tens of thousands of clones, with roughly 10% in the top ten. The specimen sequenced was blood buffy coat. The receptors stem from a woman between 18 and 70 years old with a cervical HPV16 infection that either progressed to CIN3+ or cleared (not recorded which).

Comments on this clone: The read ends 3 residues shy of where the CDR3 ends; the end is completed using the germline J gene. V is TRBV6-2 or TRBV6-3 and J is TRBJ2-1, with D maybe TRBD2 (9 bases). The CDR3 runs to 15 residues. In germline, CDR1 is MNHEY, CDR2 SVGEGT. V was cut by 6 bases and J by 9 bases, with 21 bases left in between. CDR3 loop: CASRPGGGRASEQFF. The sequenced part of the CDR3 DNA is TGTGCCAGCAGGCCAGGGGGCGGGAGGGCGAGTGAG.

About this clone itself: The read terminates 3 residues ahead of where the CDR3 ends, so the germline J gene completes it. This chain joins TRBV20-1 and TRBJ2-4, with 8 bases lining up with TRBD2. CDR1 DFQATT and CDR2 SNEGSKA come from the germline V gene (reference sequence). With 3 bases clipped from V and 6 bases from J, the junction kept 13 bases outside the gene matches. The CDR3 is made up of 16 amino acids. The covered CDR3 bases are TGCAGTGCTAGTCGACCCCAGGAGCGGGAGAGAAACATT. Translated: CSASRPQERERNI. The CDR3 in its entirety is CSASRPQERERNIQYF.

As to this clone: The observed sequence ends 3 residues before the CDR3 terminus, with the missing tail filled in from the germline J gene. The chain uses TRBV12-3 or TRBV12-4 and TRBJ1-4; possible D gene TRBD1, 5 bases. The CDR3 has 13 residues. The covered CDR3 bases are TGTGCCAGCAGCCTCCAAACGGAGGGGCAA. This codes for CASSLQTEGQ. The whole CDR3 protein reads CASSLQTEGQLFF.

The CDR3 sequence: CASSVGDIQYF. The part of the CDR3 DNA that was read is TGTGCCAGCAGTGTCGGGGACATT. The V and J genes are TRBV6-1 and TRBJ2-4; maybe TRBD2 (5 bases). The sequenced fragment ends 3 residues before the CDR3 boundary, so the rest is inferred from the germline J gene. The V end was cut by 4 bases, the J end by 8 bases, with 6 bases between. Germline CDR1 is MNHNS and CDR2 is SASEGT. The CDR3 is 11 amino acids.

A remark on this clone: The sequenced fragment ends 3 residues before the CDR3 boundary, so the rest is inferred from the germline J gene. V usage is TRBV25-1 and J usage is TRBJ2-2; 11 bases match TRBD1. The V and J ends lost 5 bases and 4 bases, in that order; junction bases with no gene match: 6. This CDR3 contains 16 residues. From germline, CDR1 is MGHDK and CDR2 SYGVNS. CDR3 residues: CASSPTGTGGTGELFF. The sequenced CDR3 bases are TGTGCCAGCAGTCCCACCGGGACAGGGGGCACCGGGGAG.

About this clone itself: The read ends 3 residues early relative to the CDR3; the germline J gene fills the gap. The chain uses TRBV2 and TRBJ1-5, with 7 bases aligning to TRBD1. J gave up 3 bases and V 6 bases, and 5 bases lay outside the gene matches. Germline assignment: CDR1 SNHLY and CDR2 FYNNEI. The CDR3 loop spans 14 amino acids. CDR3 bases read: TGTGCCAGCAGCGATGACAGGGCCAATCAGCCC. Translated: CASSDDRANQP. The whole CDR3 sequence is CASSDDRANQPQHF.

CDR3 DNA (partial): TGTGCCAGCAGCGCATCAGGGGTCGGGGAAAAA. It is translated as CASSASGVGEK. The whole CDR3 is CASSASGVGEKLFF. This chain links TRBV11-2 with TRBJ1-4; tentatively, D is TRBD1 (6 bases). The read ends 3 residues early relative to the CDR3; the germline J gene fills the gap. Germline CDR1 and CDR2: SGHAT and FQNNGV. The ends were cut back, 5 bases at V and 8 bases at J, with 15 bases in the middle. The CDR3 is 14 residues long.

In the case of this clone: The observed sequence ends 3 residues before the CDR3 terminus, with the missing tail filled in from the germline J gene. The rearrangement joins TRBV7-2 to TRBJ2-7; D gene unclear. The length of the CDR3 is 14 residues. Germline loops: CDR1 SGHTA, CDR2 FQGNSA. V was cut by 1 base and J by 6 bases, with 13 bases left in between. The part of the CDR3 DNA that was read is TGTGCCAGCAGCTTAGAGGGCCACCGAAGCGAG. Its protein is CASSLEGHRSE. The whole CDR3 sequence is CASSLEGHRSEQYF.

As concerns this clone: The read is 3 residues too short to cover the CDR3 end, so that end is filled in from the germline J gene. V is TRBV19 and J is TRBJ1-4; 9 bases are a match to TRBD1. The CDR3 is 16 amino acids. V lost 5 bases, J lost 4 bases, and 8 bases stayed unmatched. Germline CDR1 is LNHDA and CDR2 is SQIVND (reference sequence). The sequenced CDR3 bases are TGTGCCAGTAGTCCGACAGGGGGTCGTGGTAATGAAAAA. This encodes CASSPTGGRGNEK. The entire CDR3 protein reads CASSPTGGRGNEKLFF.

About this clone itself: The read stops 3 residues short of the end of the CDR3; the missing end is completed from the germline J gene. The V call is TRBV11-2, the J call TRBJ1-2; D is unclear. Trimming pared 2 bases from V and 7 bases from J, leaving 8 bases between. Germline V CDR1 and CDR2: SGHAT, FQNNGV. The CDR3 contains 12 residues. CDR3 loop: CASSLFFSGYTF. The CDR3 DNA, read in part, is TGTGCCAGCAGCTTATTTTTCAGTGGC.

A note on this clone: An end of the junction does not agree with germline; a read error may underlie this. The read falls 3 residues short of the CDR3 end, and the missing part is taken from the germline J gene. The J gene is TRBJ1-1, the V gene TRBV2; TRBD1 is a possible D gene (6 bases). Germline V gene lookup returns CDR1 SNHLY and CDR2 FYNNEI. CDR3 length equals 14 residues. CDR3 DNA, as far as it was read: TGTGCCAGCATTGAACAGGGCATGAACACTGAA. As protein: CASIEQGMNTE. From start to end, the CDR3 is CASIEQGMNTEAFF.

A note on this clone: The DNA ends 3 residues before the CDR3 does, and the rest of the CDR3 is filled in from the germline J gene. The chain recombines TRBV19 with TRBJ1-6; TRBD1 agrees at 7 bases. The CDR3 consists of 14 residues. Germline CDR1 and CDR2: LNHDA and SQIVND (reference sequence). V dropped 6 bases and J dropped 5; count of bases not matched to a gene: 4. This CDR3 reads CASRGQLNNSPLHF. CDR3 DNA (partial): TGTGCCAGTAGGGGACAGCTCAATAATTCACCC.

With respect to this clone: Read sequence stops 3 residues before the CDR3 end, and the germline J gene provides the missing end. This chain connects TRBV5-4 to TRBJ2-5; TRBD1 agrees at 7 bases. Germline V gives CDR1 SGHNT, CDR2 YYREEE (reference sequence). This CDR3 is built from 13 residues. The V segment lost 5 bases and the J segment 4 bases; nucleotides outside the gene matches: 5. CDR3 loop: CASRIGGRETQYF. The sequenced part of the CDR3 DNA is TGTGCCAGCAGGATAGGGGGCCGAGAGACC.

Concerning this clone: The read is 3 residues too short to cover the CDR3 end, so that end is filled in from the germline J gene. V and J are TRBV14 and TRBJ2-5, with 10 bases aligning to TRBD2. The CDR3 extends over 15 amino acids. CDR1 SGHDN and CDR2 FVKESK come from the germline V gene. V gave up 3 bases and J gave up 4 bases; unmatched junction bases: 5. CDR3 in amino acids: CASSQASGRSETQYF. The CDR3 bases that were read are TGTGCCAGCAGCCAGGCTAGCGGGAGATCAGAGACC.

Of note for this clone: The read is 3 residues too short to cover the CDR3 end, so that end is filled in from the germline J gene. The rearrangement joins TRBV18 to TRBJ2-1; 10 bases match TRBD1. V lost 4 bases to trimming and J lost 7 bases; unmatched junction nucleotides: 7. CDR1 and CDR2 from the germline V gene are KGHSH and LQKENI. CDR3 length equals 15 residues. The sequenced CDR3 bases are TGTGCCAGCTCACTAGGACAGGGGGAGAGGAATGAG. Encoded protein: CASSLGQGERNE. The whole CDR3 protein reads CASSLGQGERNEQFF.